This entry concerns a single TCR beta chain. The sample comes from a study of blood T cell repertoires in COVID-19. Study-wide background: T cells, B-cell-depleted T cells, or PBMCs supplied cDNA or gDNA.

Original processing methods: Amplification with reference gene primers provided the estimates of nucleated cell counts. Assay used: immunoSEQ multiplex PCR; TCRdb lists only in-frame clones, some missing. V, J and clone size were drawn from that table, and D and trimming were deduced from the DNA. The sample carries under 200,000 clones, 82% recorded once. All enrollees were about 18 to 89 years old and from some 24 US areas. Cohorts were determined from participant-reported clinical history. Per germline, CDR1 SGHDT and CDR2 YYEEEE. This CDR3 contains 16 residues. Trimming cost V 3 bases and J 5 bases, with 20 bases left between them.

The TCR originated in a woman aged 60-70 years with acute COVID-19. The gene calls are TRBV5-6 and TRBJ2-5, with D tentatively TRBD1 (6 bases). The sequenced sample consisted of PBMCs or T cells enriched from blood (not recorded which). As DNA, the CDR3 is TGTGCCAGCAGCTGGGGCCCGTTAACAGGGTTGGAGACCCAGTACTTC. Residues: CASSWGPLTGLETQYF. The full variable domain, completed using reference TRBV5-6 and TRBJ2-5, is DAGVTQSPTHLIKTRGQQVTLRCSPKSGHDTVSWYQQALGQGPQFIFQYYEEEERQRGNFPDRFSGHQFPNYSSELNVNALLLGDSALYLCASSWGPLTGLETQYFGPGTRLLVL.